The rows below give T cell receptor beta chains drawn from one sample of a study of blood T cell repertoires in COVID-19. This table comes from immunoSEQ multiplex PCR, and its TCRdb copy is limited to in-frame clones, with some not included. Of over 150,000 clones listed, roughly 86% were seen once; the top ten hold around 2.9%. Material: peripheral blood. The receptors shown here come from a woman aged 80 or older with COVID-19, enrolled during active disease. Each CDR3 is given with its conserved first and last residue. D genes are given only for firm matches. The size entry is marked missing in some rows and otherwise reads once, few, many or a size class.

D gene: NA
clone size: NA
V gene: TRBV24-1
J gene: TRBJ2-6
CDR3 DNA: TGTGCCGCGGAAAGTGCGTCTGGGGCCAACGTCCTGACTTTC
CDR3 protein: CAAESASGANVLTF

D gene: TRBD2
clone size: NA
V gene: TRBV7-2
J gene: TRBJ2-7
CDR3 DNA: TGTGCCAGCAGCTTACGGCGGGGGTCCTACGAGCAGTACTTC
CDR3 protein: CASSLRRGSYEQYF

D gene: TRBD2
clone size: NA
V gene: TRBV4-1
J gene: TRBJ2-7
CDR3 DNA: TGCGCCAGCAGCCATGGTCGGGGGGGATTCTACGAGCAGTACTTC
CDR3 protein: CASSHGRGGFYEQYF

D gene: NA
clone size: few
V gene: TRBV4-1
J gene: TRBJ1-1
CDR3 DNA: TGCGCCAGCAGCCCCTGGGGACTGCTTAACACTGAAGCTTTCTTT
CDR3 protein: CASSPWGLLNTEAFF

D gene: TRBD2
clone size: NA
V gene: TRBV5-1
J gene: TRBJ2-1
CDR3 DNA: TGCGCCAGCAGCTCCCGCCCCCTAGCGGGCCTTACCTACAATGAGCAGTTCTTC
CDR3 protein: CASSSRPLAGLTYNEQFF

D gene: NA
clone size: NA
V gene: TRBV6-5
J gene: TRBJ1-1
CDR3 DNA: TGTGCCAGCAGCAGTTTTTTGAGGGCTTTCTTT
CDR3 protein: CASSSFLRAFF

D gene: NA
clone size: NA
V gene: TRBV5-1
J gene: TRBJ2-7
CDR3 DNA: TGCGCCAGCAGCTTGTCGGGCGGAGGGAACTACGAGCAGTACTTC
CDR3 protein: CASSLSGGGNYEQYF

D gene: NA
clone size: NA
V gene: TRBV2
J gene: TRBJ1-2
CDR3 DNA: TGTGCCAGCACGGGGTGGCCTAACTATGGCTACACCTTC
CDR3 protein: CASTGWPNYGYTF

D gene: NA
clone size: NA
V gene: TRBV19
J gene: TRBJ2-3
CDR3 DNA: TGTGCCAGTAGTATTCCCTCCACAGATACGCAGTATTTT
CDR3 protein: CASSIPSTDTQYF

D gene: NA
clone size: few
V gene: TRBV7-8
J gene: TRBJ1-1
CDR3 DNA: TGTGCCAGCAGCTTAGGGCAGGGGTGGTACACTGAAGCTTTCTTT
CDR3 protein: CASSLGQGWYTEAFF

D gene: NA
clone size: NA
V gene: TRBV12-3/TRBV12-4
J gene: TRBJ2-6
CDR3 DNA: TGTGCCAGCACAAACTCTGGGGCCAACGTCCTGACTTTC
CDR3 protein: CASTNSGANVLTF

D gene: TRBD1
clone size: once
V gene: TRBV7-2
J gene: TRBJ2-5
CDR3 DNA: TGTGCCAGCAGCCCCAAAGGGGGCGGGGAGACCCAGTACTTC
CDR3 protein: CASSPKGGGETQYF

D gene: TRBD2
clone size: NA
V gene: TRBV28
J gene: TRBJ2-2
CDR3 DNA: TGTGCCAGCAGTTCAGCTAGCGGATACACCGGGGAGCTGTTTTTT
CDR3 protein: CASSSASGYTGELFF

D gene: NA
clone size: once
V gene: TRBV7-3
J gene: TRBJ1-6
CDR3 DNA: TGTGCCAGCAGCCCATCGACAGGAGCAACTATAGGACCCCTCCACTTT
CDR3 protein: CASSPSTGATIGPLHF

D gene: NA
clone size: few
V gene: TRBV29-1
J gene: TRBJ2-7
CDR3 DNA: TGCAGCGTTGAAAAAGGAGATCGATACGGGTACGAGCAGTACTTC
CDR3 protein: CSVEKGDRYGYEQYF

D gene: NA
clone size: NA
V gene: TRBV2
J gene: TRBJ1-5
CDR3 DNA: TGTGCCAGCAGTGGGGGGGTTGGTAAGCAGCCCCAGCATTTT
CDR3 protein: CASSGGVGKQPQHF

D gene: NA
clone size: NA
V gene: TRBV2
J gene: TRBJ1-2
CDR3 DNA: TGTGCCAGCCCCCTCGGACGGGGGACTCAGGATGGCTACACCTTC
CDR3 protein: CASPLGRGTQDGYTF

D gene: TRBD2
clone size: NA
V gene: TRBV5-1
J gene: TRBJ2-1
CDR3 DNA: TGCGCCAGCAGCCTTAGGGCTAGCGGGACGATCAATGAGCAGTTCTTC
CDR3 protein: CASSLRASGTINEQFF

D gene: TRBD1
clone size: NA
V gene: TRBV4-3
J gene: TRBJ1-6
CDR3 DNA: TGCGCCAGCAGCCAAGACCCAACAGGGGCGGATAATTCACCCCTCCACTTT
CDR3 protein: CASSQDPTGADNSPLHF

D gene: NA
clone size: few
V gene: TRBV14
J gene: TRBJ1-1
CDR3 DNA: TGTGCCAGCAGCCAGGGCTTACTGAACACTGAAGCTTTCTTT
CDR3 protein: CASSQGLLNTEAFF

D gene: TRBD1
clone size: NA
V gene: TRBV11-3
J gene: TRBJ2-7
CDR3 DNA: TGTGCCAGCAGCTTTACAGGGGCTGGAGAGCAGTACTTC
CDR3 protein: CASSFTGAGEQYF

D gene: TRBD2
clone size: NA
V gene: TRBV9
J gene: TRBJ2-1
CDR3 DNA: TGTGCCAGCAGCGTAGTTAGTCTGGCTAGCGGGAGGACCACCTACAATGAGCAGTTCTTC
CDR3 protein: CASSVVSLASGRTTYNEQFF